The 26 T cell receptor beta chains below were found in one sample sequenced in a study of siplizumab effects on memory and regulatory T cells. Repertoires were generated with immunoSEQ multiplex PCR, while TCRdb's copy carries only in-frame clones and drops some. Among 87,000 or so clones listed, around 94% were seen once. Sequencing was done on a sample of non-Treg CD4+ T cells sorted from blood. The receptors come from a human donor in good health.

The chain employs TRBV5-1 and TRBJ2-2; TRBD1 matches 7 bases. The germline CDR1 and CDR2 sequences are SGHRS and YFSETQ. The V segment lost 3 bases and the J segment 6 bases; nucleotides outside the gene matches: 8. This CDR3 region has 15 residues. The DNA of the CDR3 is TGCGCCAGCAGCTCCTTCGGGACAGATGCCGGGGAGCTGTTTTTT. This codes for CASSSFGTDAGELFF. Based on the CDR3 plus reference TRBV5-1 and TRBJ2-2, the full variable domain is KAGVTQTPRYLIKTRGQQVTLSCSPISGHRSVSWYQQTPGQGLQFLFEYFSETQRNKGNFPGRFSGRQFSNSRSEMNVSTLELGDSALYLCASSSFGTDAGELFFGEGSRLTVL.

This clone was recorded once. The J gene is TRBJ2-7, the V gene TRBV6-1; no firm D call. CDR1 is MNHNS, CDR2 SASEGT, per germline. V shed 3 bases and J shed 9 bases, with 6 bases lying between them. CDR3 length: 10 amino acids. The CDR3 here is CASSEARQYF. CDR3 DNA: TGTGCCAGCAGTGAGGCAAGGCAGTACTTC.

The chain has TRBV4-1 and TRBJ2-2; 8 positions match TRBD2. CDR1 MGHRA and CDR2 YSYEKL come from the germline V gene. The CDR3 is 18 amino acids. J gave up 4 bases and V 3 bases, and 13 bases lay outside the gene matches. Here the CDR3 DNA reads TGCGCCAGCAGCCACTTACTTCTCCAGCGGGGGAGCACCGGGGAGCTGTTTTTT. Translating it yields CASSHLLLQRGSTGELFF.

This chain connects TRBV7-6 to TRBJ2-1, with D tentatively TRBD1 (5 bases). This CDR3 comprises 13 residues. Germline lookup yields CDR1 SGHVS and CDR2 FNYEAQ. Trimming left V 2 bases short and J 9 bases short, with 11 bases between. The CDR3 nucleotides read TGTGCCAGCAGCTTAAGGGCCCAGGGTGAGCAGTTCTTC. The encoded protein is CASSLRAQGEQFF.

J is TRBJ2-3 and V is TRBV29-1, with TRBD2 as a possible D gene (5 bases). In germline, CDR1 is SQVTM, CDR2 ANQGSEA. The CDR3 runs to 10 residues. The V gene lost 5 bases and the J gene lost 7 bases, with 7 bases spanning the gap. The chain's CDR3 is CSVWENTQYF. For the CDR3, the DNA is TGCAGCGTTTGGGAGAATACGCAGTATTTT.

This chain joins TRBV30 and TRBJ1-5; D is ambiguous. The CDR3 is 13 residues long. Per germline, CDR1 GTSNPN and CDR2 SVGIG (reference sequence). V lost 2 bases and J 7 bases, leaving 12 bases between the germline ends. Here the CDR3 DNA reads TGTGCCTGGAGTCCCCAACAGTCACAGCCCCAGCATTTT. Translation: CAWSPQQSQPQHF.

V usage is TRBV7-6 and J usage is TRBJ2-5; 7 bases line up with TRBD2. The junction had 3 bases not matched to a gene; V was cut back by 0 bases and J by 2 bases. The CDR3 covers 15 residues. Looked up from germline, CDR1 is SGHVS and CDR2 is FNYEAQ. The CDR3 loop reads CASSLAGGWQETQYF. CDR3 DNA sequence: TGTGCCAGCAGCTTAGCCGGGGGGTGGCAAGAGACCCAGTACTTC.

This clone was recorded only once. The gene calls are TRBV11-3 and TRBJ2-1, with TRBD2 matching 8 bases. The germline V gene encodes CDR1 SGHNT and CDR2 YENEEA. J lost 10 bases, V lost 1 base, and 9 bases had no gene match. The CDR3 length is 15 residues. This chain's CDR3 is CASSLGETTGGEQFF. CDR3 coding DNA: TGTGCCAGCAGCTTAGGGGAAACTACGGGAGGGGAGCAGTTCTTC.

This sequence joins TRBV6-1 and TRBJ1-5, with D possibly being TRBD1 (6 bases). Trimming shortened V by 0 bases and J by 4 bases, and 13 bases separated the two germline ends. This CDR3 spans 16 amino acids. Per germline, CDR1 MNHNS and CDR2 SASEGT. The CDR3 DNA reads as TGTGCCAGCAGTGAAGCGTCAGGGGTGATGAATCAGCCCCAGCATTTT. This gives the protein CASSEASGVMNQPQHF.

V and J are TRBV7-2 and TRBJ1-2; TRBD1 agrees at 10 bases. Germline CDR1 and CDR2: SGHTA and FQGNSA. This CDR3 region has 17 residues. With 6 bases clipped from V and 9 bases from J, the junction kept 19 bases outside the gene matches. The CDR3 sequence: CASSTDRTGGLDRSYTF. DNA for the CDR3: TGTGCCAGCAGTACAGATAGGACAGGGGGACTTGACAGGAGCTACACCTTC.

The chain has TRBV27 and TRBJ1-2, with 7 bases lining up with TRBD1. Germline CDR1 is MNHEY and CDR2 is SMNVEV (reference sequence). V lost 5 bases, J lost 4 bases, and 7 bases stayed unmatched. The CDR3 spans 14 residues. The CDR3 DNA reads TGTGCCAGCAGTGTCGGGACAGCCTCCTATGGCTACACCTTC. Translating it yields CASSVGTASYGYTF.

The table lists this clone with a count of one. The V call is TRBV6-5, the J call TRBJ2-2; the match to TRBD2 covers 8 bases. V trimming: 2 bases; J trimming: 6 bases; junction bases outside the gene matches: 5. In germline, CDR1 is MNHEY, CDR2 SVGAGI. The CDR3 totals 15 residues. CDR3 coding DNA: TGTGCCAGCAGTTACGAAGCGGGAGTCTCCGGGGAGCTGTTTTTT. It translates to CASSYEAGVSGELFF.

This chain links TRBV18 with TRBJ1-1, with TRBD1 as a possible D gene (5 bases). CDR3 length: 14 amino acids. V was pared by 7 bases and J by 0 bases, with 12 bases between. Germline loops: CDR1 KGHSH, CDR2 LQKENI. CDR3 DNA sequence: TGTGCCAGCTGGGGGTTTTTGCTGAACACTGAAGCTTTCTTT. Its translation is CASWGFLLNTEAFF.

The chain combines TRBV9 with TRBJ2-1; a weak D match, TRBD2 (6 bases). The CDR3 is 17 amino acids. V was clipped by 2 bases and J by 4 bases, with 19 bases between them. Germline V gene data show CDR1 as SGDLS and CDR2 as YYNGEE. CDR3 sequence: CASSVRTTPHPYNEQFF. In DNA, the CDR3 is TGTGCCAGCAGCGTTAGGACTACCCCTCACCCTTACAATGAGCAGTTCTTC. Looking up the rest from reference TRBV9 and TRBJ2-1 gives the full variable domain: DSGVTQTPKHLITATGQRVTLRCSPRSGDLSVYWYQQSLDQGLQFLIQYYNGEERAKGNILERFSAQQFPDLHSELNLSSLELGDSALYFCASSVRTTPHPYNEQFFGPGTRLTVL.

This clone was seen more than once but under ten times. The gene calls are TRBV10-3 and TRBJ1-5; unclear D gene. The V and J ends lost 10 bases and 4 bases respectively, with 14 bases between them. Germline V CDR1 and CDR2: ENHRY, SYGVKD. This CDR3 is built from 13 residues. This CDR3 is CATRTVGNQPQHF. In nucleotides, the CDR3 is TGTGCCACCAGGACGGTCGGAAATCAGCCCCAGCATTTT.

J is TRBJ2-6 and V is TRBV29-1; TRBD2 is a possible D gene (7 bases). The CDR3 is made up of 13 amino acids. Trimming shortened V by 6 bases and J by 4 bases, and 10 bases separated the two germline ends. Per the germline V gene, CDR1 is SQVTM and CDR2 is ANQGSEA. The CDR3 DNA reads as TGCAGCGTATGGGGGGGCGGGGCCAACGTCCTGACTTTC. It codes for CSVWGGGANVLTF. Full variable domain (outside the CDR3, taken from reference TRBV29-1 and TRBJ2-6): SAVISQKPSRDICQRGTSLTIQCQVDSQVTMMFWYRQQPGQSLTLIATANQGSEATYESGFVIDKFPISRPNLTFSTLTVSNMSPEDSSIYLCSVWGGGANVLTFGAGSRLTVL.

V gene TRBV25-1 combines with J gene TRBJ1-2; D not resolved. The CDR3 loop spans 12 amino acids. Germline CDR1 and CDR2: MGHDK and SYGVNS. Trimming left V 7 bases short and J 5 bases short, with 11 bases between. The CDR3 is CASKEGKYGYTF. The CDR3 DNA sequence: TGTGCCAGCAAAGAGGGAAAGTATGGCTACACCTTC.

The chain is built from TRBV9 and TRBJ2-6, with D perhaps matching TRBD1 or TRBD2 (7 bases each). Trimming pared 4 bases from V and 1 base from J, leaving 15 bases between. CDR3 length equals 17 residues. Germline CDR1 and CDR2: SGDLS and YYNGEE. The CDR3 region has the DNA TGTGCCAGCAGCACCCGACAGGGAGGGTCTGGGGCCAACGTCCTGACTTTC. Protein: CASSTRQGGSGANVLTF.

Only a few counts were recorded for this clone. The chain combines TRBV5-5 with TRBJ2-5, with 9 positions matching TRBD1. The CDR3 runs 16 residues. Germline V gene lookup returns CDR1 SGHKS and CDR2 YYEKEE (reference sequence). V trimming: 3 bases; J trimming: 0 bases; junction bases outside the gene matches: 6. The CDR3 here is CASSWGGTGYQETQYF. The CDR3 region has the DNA TGTGCCAGCAGCTGGGGAGGGACAGGGTACCAAGAGACCCAGTACTTC.

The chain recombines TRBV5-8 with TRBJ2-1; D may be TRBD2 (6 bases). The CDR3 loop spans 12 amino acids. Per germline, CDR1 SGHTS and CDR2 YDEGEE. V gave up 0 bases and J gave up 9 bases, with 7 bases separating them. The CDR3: CASSLAGVEQFF. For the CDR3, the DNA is TGTGCCAGCAGCTTGGCGGGGGTTGAGCAGTTCTTC.

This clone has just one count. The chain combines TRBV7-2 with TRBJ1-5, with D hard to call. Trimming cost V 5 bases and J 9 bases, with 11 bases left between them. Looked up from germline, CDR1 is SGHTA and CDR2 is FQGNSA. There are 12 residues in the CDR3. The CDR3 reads CASSPYGLPQHF. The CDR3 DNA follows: TGTGCCAGCAGCCCGTATGGGTTGCCCCAGCATTTT.

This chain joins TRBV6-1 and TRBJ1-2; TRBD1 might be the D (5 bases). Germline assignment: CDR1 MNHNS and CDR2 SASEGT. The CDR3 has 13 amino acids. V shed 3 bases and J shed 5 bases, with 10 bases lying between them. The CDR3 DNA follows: TGTGCCAGCAGTGACCAGGGAAGGTATGGCTACACCTTC. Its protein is CASSDQGRYGYTF.

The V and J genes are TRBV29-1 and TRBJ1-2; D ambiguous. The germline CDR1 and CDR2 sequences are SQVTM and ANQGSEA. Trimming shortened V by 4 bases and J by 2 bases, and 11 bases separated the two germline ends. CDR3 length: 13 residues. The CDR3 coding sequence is TGCAGCGTTGGCCAGGTCTTCAACTATGGCTACACCTTC. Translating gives CSVGQVFNYGYTF.

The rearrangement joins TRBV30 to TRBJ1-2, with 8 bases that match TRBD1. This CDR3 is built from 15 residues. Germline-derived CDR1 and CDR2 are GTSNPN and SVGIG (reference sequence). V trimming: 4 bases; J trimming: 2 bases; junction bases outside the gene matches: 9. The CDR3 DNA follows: TGTGCCTGGACCCCGCCGAGGACAGGGAACTATGGCTACACCTTC. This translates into CAWTPPRTGNYGYTF.

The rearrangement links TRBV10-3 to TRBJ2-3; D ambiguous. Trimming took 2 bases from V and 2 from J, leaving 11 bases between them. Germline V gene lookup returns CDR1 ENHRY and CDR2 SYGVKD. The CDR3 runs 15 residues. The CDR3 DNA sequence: TGTGCCATCAGTGAGGGTAATACCCTCACAGATACGCAGTATTTT. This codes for CAISEGNTLTDTQYF.

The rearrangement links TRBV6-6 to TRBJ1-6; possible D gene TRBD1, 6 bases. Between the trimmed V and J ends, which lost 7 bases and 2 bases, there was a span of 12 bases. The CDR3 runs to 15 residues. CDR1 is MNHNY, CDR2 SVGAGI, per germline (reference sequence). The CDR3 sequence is CASIPGGTYNSPLHF. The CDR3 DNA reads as TGTGCCAGCATCCCCGGGGGCACCTATAATTCACCCCTCCACTTT.